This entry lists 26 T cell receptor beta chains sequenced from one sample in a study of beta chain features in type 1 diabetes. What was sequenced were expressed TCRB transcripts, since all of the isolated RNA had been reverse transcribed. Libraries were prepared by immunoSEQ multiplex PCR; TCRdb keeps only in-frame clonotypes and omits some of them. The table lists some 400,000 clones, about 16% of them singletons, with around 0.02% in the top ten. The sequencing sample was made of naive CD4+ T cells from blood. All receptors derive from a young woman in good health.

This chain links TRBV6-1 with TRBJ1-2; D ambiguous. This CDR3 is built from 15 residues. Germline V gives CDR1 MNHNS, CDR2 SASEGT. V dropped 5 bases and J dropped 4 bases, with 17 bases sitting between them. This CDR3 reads CASSPLNVGGYGYTF. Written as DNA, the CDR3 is TGTGCCAGCAGTCCGCTGAACGTCGGAGGCTATGGCTACACCTTC.

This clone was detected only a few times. DNA of the CDR3: TGTGCCTGGAGTGTAGCGTGGGGGGACATTCAGTACTTC. This encodes CAWSVAWGDIQYF. The V and J genes are TRBV30 and TRBJ2-4; maybe TRBD2 (6 bases). Trimming left V 0 bases short and J 8 bases short, with 11 bases between. CDR1 GTSNPN and CDR2 SVGIG come from the germline V gene (reference sequence). The CDR3 consists of 13 residues.

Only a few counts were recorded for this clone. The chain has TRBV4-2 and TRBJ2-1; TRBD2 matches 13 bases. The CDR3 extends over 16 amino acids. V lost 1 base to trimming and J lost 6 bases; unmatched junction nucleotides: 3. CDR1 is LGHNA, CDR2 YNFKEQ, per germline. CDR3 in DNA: TGTGCCAGCAGCCAAGTCCGACTAGCGGGAGGCAATGAGCAGTTCTTC. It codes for CASSQVRLAGGNEQFF.

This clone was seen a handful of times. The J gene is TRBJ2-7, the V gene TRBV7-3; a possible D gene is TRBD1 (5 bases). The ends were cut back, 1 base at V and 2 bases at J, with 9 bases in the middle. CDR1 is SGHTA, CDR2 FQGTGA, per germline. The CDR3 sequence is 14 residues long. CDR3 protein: CASSLMLGPYEQYF. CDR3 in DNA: TGTGCCAGCAGCTTAATGTTGGGGCCCTACGAGCAGTACTTC. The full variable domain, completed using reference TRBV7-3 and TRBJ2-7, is GAGVSQTPSNKVTEKGKYVELRCDPISGHTALYWYRQSLGQGPEFLIYFQGTGAADDSGLPNDRFFAVRPEGSVSTLKIQRTERGDSAVYLCASSLMLGPYEQYFGPGTRLTVT.

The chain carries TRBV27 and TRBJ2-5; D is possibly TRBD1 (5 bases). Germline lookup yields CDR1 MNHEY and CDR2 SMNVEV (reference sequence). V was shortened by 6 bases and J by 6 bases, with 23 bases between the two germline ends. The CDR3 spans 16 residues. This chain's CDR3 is CASSETQGSYTKTQYF. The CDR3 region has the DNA TGTGCCAGCAGCGAAACCCAGGGATCGTACACGAAGACCCAGTACTTC.

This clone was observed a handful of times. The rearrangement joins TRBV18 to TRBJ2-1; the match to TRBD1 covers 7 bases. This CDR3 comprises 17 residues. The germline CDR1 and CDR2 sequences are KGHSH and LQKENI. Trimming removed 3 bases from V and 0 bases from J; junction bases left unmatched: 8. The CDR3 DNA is TGTGCCAGCTCACCCCGGCGACAGGGCCGCTCCTACAATGAGCAGTTCTTC. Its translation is CASSPRRQGRSYNEQFF.

This chain's CDR3 is CAWSVITSGRVAGELFF. The CDR3 DNA sequence: TGTGCCTGGAGTGTAATAACTAGCGGGAGGGTTGCCGGGGAGCTGTTTTTT. The V gene is TRBV30, the J gene TRBJ2-2; TRBD2 matches 13 bases. There are 17 residues in the CDR3. Trimming removed 0 bases from V and 6 bases from J; junction bases left unmatched: 7. CDR1 is GTSNPN and CDR2 is SVGIG in the germline V gene (reference sequence).

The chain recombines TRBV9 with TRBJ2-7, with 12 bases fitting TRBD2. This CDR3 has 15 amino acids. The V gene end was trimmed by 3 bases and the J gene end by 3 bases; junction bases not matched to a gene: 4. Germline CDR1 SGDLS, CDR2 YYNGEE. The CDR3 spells CASSEGTSGFYEQYF. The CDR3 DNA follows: TGTGCCAGCAGCGAGGGGACTAGCGGGTTCTACGAGCAGTACTTC.

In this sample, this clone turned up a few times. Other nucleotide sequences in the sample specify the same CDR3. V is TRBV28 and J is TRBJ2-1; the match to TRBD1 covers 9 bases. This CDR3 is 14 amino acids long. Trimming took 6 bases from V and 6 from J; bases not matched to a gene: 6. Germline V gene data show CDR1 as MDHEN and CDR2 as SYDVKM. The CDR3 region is CASSSGQGPNEQFF. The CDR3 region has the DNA TGTGCCAGCAGCTCTGGACAGGGGCCCAATGAGCAGTTCTTC.

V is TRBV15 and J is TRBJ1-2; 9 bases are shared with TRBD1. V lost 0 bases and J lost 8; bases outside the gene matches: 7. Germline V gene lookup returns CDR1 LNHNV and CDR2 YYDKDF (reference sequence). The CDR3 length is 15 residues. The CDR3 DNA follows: TGTGCCACCAGCAGAGATCGGGGACAGGGAGGCGGCTACACCTTC. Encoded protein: CATSRDRGQGGGYTF.

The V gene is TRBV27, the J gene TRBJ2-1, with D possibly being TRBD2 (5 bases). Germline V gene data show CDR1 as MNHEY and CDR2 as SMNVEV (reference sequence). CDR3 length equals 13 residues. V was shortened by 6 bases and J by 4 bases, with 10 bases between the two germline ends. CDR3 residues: CASRTTAYNEQFF. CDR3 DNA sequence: TGTGCCAGCAGGACTACGGCATACAATGAGCAGTTCTTC.

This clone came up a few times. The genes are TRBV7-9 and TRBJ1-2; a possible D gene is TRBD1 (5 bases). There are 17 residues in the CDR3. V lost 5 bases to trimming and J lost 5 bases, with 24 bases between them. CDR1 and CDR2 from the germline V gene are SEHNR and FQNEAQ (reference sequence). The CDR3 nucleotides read TGTGCCAGCAGCCTCATCCCTGCGGGGACGGGAGTTTATGGCTACACCTTC. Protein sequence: CASSLIPAGTGVYGYTF.

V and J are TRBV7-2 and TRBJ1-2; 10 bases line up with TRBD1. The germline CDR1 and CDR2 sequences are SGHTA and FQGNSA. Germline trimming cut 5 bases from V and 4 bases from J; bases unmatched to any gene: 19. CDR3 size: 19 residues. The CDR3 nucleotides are TGTGCCAGCAGCCACCCAGGGACCAGGGACAGGGGTTCACCCTATGGCTACACCTTC. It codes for CASSHPGTRDRGSPYGYTF.

DNA of the CDR3: TGTGCCAATAAACTAGCGGGAGTGTCGGAAGAGCAGTTCTTC. Translating gives CANKLAGVSEEQFF. The chain combines TRBV2 with TRBJ2-1; TRBD2 aligns across 11 bases. The ends lost 10 bases at V and 10 bases at J; junction bases unmatched: 12. This CDR3 is built from 14 residues. Germline values: CDR1 SNHLY, CDR2 FYNNEI.

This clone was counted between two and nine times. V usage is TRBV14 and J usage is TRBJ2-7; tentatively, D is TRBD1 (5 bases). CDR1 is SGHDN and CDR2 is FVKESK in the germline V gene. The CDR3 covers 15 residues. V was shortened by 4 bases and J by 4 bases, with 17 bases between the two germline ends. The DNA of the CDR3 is TGTGCCAGCAGCCCATGGGGCCCCACTGGGTACGAGCAGTACTTC. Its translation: CASSPWGPTGYEQYF. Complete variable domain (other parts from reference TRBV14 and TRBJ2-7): EAGVTQFPSHSVIEKGQTVTLRCDPISGHDNLYWYRRVMGKEIKFLLHFVKESKQDESGMPNNRFLAERTGGTYSTLKVQPAELEDSGVYFCASSPWGPTGYEQYFGPGTRLTVT.

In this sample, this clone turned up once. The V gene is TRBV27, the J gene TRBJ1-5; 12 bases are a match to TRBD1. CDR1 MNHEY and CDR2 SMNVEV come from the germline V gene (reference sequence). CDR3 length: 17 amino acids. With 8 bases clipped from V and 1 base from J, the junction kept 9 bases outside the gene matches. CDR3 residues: CASGPGQGARSNQPQHF. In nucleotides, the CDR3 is TGTGCCAGCGGGCCGGGACAGGGGGCTAGAAGCAATCAGCCCCAGCATTTT.

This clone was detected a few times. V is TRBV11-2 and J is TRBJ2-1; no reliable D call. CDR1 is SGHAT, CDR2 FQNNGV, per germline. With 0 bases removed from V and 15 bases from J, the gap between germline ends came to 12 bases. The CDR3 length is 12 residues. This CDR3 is CASSLDLERRFF. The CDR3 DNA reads TGTGCCAGCAGCTTAGATCTGGAGCGTCGGTTCTTC.

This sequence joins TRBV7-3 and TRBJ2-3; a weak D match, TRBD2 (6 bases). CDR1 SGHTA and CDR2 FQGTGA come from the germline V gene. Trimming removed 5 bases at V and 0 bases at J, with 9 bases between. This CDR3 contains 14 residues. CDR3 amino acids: CASSRDLSTDTQYF. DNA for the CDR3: TGTGCCAGCAGCCGGGACTTGAGCACAGATACGCAGTATTTT.

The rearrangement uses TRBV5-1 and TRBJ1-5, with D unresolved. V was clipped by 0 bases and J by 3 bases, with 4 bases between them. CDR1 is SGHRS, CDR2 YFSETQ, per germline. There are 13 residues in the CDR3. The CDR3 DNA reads TGCGCCAGCAGCTTGGACATCAATCAGCCCCAGCATTTT. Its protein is CASSLDINQPQHF. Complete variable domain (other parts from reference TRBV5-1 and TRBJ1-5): KAGVTQTPRYLIKTRGQQVTLSCSPISGHRSVSWYQQTPGQGLQFLFEYFSETQRNKGNFPGRFSGRQFSNSRSEMNVSTLELGDSALYLCASSLDINQPQHFGDGTRLSIL.

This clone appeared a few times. As DNA, the CDR3 is TGTGCCAGCAGTTACAGGGGGCAACAGCCCCAGCATTTT. Translated, it gives CASSYRGQQPQHF. The rearrangement uses TRBV6-5 and TRBJ1-5; TRBD1 aligns across 7 bases. The V gene end was trimmed by 2 bases and the J gene end by 7 bases; junction bases not matched to a gene: 2. CDR3 length equals 13 residues. The germline gives CDR1 MNHEY, CDR2 SVGAGI.

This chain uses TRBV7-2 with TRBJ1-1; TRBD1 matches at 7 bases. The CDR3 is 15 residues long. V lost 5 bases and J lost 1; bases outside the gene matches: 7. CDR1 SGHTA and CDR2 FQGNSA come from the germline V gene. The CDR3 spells CASSRRQGWNTEAFF. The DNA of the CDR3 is TGTGCCAGCAGCCGGCGACAGGGATGGAACACTGAAGCTTTCTTT.

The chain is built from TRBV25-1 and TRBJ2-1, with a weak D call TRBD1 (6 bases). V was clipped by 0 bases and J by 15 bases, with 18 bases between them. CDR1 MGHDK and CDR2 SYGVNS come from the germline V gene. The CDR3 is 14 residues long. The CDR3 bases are TGTGCCAGCAGTGAATATCAGGGGACCCATTTTCTGTTCTTC. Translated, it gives CASSEYQGTHFLFF.

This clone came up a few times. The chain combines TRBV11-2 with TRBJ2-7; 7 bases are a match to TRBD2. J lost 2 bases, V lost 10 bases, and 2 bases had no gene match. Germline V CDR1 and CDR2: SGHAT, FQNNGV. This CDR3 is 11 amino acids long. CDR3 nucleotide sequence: TGTGCCACCCGGGGGGCCTACGAGCAGTACTTC. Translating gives CATRGAYEQYF.

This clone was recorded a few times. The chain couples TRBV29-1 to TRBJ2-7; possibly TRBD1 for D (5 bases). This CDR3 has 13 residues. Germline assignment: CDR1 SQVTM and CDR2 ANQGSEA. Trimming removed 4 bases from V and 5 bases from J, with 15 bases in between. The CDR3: CSVAPQGTHEQYF. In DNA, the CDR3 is TGCAGCGTTGCCCCGCAGGGAACCCACGAGCAGTACTTC.

The CDR3 DNA reads TGTGCCTGGAGTGCTTCGGGGGGCACCTACGAGCAGTACTTC. Encoded protein: CAWSASGGTYEQYF. The V call is TRBV30, the J call TRBJ2-7, with D possibly matching TRBD2 (7 bases). The CDR3 covers 14 residues. CDR1 is GTSNPN, CDR2 SVGIG, per germline (reference sequence). V shed 1 base and J shed 2 bases, with 12 bases lying between them.

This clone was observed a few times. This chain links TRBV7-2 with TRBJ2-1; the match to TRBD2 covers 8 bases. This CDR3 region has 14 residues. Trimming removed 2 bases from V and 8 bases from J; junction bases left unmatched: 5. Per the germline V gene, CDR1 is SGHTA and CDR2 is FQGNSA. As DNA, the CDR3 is TGTGCCAGCAGCTTATACCGGGAGGGCCATGAGCAGTTCTTC. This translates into CASSLYREGHEQFF.